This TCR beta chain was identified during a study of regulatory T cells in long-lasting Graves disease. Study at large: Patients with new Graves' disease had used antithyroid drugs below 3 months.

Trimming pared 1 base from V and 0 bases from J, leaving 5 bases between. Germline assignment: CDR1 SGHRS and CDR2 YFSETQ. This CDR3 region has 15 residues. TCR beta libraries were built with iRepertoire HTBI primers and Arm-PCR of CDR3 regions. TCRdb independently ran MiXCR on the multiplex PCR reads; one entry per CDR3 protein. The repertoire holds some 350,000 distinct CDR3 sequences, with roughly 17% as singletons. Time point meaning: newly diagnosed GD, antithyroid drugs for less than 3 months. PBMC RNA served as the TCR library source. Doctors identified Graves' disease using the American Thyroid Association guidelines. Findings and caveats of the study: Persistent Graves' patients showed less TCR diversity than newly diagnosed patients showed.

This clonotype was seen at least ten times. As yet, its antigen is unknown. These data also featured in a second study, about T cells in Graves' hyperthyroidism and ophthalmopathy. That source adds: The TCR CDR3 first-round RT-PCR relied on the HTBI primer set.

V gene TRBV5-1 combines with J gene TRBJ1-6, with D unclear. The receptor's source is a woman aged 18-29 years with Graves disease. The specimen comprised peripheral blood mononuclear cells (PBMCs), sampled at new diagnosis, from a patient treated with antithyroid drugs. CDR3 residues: CASSLTVSYNSPLHF. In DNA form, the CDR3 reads TGCGCCAGCAGCTTGACGGTCTCCTATAATTCACCCCTCCACTTT.